This TCR beta chain was found in a study of shared clonotypes between healthy human individuals. Across the whole study: Plates per donor: three CD4 naive, three CD4 memory, two CD8 naive, one CD8 memory. Study conclusions and caveats: Unshared clonotypes carried lower generation probabilities than those common to all four donors. It was observed that 5% to 6% of naive CD4 clonotypes were shared across a handful of donors.

For this clone: Antigen: not known.

The test was conducted at deep level. Sequencing was performed with immunoSEQ multiplex PCR; in TCRdb, only in-frame clones are kept and a portion is missing. The sample includes approximately 2.5 million clones, over 85% of them seen just once. V shed 6 bases and J shed 1 base, with 18 bases lying between them. The CDR3 is 16 residues long. CDR1 is SGHAT and CDR2 is FQNNGV in the germline V gene. The receptor was derived from a man aged 18-30 years in good health. Some clones in this sample may be carry-over from other donors' samples. J is TRBJ1-1 and V is TRBV11-2, with D uncertain. The sequencing sample was made of naive CD4+ T cells from PBMCs. This sample's subset: CD45RA+ positively selected. CDR3 bases: TGTGCCAGCAGTCATTGGGAGGGTGCGGGGAACACTGAAGCTTTCTTT. The encoded protein is CASSHWEGAGNTEAFF.